This TCR beta chain derives from a study of long-term antiretroviral therapy in people with HIV. Study findings and constraints: Against controls, HIV repertoires showed narrower ranges of CDR3 length.

They ran version v3.0 of the immunoSEQ assay at survey level. The repertoire was sequenced with immunoSEQ multiplex PCR; TCRdb's copy has only in-frame clones and lacks some. The sample contains about 21,000 clones, around three quarters of which appear only once. The CDR3 length is 15 residues. Germline V gene data show CDR1 as MNHEY and CDR2 as SVGAGI. V was cut by 6 bases and J by 1 base, with 13 bases left in between. On this clone: Its cognate antigen is unknown.

Here the sequenced sample was unsorted PBMCs, taken 2.2 years after starting antiretroviral therapy. The origin of this receptor is a man in his fifties or sixties with HIV. The chain couples TRBV6-5 to TRBJ2-1; D possibly corresponds to TRBD2 (6 bases). The CDR3 DNA is TGTGCCAGCAGACCGGGACTGGATTCCTACAATGAGCAGTTCTTC. It encodes CASRPGLDSYNEQFF.